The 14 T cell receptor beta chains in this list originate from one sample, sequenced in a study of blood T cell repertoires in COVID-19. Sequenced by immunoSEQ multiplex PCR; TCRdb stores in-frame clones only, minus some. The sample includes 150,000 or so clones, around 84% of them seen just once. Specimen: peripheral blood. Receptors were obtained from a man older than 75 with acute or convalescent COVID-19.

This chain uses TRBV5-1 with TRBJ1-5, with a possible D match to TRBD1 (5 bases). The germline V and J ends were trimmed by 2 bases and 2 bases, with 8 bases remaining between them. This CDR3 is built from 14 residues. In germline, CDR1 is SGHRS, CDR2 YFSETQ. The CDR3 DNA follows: TGCGCCAGCAGCTTTGAAGGGGGCAATCAGCCCCAGCATTTT. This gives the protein CASSFEGGNQPQHF.

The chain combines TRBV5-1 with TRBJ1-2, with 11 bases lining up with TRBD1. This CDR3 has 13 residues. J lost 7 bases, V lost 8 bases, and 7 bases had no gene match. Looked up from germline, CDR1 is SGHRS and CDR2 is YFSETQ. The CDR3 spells CASSPGQGVGYTF. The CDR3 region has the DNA TGCGCCAGTTCCCCGGGACAGGGGGTTGGCTACACCTTC.

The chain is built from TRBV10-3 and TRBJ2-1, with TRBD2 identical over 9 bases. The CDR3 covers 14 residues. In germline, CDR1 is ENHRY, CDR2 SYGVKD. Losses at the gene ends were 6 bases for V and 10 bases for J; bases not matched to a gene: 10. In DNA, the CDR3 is TGTGCCATCAGCCCTAGCGGGGTAAGGGGCGAGCAGTTCTTC. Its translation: CAISPSGVRGEQFF.

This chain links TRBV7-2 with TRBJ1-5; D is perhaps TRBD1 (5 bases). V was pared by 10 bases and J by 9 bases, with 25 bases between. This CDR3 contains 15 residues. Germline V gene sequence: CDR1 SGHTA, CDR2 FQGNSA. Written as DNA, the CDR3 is TGTGCCACCCACCCCTCCTCGGGTGCTCAGGGGCCCCAGCATTTT. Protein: CATHPSSGAQGPQHF.

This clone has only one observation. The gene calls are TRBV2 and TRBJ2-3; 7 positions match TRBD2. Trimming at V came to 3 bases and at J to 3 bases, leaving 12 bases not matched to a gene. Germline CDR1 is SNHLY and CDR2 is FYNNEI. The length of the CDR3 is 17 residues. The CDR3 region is CASSDVFAGVRTDTQYF. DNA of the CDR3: TGTGCCAGCAGTGATGTTTTTGCGGGGGTTCGTACAGATACGCAGTATTTT.

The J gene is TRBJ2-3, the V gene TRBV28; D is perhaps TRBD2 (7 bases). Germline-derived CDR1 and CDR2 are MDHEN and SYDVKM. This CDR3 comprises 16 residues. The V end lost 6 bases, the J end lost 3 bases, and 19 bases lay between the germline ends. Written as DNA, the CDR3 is TGTGCCAGCAGCCCACCGGGGGCGGGGGCAACAGATACGCAGTATTTT. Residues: CASSPPGAGATDTQYF.

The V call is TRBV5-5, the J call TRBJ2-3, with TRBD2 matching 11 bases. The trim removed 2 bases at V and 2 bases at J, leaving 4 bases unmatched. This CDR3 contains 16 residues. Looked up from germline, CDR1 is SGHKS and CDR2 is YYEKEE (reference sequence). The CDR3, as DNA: TGTGCCAGCAGCTTATTGACTAGCGGGGTCACAGATACGCAGTATTTT. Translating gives CASSLLTSGVTDTQYF.

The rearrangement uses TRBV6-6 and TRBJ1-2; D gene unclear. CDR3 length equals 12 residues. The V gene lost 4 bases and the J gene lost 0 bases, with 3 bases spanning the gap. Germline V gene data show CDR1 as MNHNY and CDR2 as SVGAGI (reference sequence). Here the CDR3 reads CASSFTNYGYTF. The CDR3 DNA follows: TGTGCCAGCAGTTTTACTAACTATGGCTACACCTTC.

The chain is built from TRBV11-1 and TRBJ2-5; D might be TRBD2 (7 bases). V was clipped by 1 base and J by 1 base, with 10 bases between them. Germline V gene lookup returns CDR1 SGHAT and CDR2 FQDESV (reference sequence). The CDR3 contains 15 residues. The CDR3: CASSLVAGAQETQYF. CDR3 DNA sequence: TGTGCCAGCAGCTTAGTGGCGGGGGCCCAAGAGACCCAGTACTTC.

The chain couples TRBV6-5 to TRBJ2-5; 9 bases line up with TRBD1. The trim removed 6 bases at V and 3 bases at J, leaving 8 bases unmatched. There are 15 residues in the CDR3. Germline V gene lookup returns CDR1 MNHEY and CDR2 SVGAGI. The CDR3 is CASRDRDREKETQYF. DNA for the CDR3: TGTGCCAGCAGAGACCGGGACAGGGAAAAAGAGACCCAGTACTTC.

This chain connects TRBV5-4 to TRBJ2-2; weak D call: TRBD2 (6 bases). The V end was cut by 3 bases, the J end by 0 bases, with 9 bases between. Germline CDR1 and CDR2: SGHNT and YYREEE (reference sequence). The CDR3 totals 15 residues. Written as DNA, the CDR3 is TGTGCCAGCAGCTCGGGACTTGCGAACACCGGGGAGCTGTTTTTT. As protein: CASSSGLANTGELFF.

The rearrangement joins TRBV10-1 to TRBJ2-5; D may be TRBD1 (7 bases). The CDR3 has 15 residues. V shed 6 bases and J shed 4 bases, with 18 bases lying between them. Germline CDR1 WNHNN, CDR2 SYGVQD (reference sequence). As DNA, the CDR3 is TGCGCCAGCAGCCCAGTCAGGGGGGCCGGAGAGACCCAGTACTTC. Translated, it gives CASSPVRGAGETQYF.

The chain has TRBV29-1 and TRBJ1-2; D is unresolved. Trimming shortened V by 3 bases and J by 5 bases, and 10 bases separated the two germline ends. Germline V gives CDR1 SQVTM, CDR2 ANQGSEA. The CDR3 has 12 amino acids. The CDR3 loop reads CSVDHAFYGYTF. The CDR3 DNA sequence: TGCAGCGTTGACCACGCGTTTTATGGCTACACCTTC.

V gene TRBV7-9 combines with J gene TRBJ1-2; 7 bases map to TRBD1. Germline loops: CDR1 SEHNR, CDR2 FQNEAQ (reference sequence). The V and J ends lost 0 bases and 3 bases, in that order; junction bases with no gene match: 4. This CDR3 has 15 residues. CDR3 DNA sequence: TGTGCCAGCAGCTTAGCGGGGACAGCTTACTATGGCTACACCTTC. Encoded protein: CASSLAGTAYYGYTF.